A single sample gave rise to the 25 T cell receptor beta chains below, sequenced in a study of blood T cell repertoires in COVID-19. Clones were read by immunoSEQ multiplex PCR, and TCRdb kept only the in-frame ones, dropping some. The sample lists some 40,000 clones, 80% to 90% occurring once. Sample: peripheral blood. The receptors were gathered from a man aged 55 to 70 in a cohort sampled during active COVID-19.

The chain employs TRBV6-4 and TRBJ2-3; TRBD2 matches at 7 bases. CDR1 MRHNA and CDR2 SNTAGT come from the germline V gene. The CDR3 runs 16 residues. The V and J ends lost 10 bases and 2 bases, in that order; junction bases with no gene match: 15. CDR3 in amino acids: CATPRLANFDTDTQYF. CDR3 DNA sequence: TGTGCCACCCCTAGACTAGCCAATTTTGACACAGATACGCAGTATTTT.

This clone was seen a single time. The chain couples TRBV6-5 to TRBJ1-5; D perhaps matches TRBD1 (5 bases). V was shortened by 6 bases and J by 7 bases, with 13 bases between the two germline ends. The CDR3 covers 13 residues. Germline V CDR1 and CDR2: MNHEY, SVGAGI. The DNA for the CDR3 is TGTGCCAGCAGCTTACAGCAGGGACAGCCCCAGCATTTT. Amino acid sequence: CASSLQQGQPQHF.

In DNA, the CDR3 is TGCGCCAGCAGCTTGCAGGGGGCCAACTATGGCTACACCTTC. It specifies CASSLQGANYGYTF. V usage is TRBV5-1 and J usage is TRBJ1-2, with 8 positions matching TRBD1. J was trimmed by 2 bases and V by 1 base; bases with no gene match: 1. CDR3 size: 14 residues. Germline V gene data show CDR1 as SGHRS and CDR2 as YFSETQ.

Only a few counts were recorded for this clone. CDR3 in amino acids: CASSQGLAGGDEQFF. CDR3 in DNA: TGTGCCAGCTCACAAGGACTAGCGGGAGGGGATGAGCAGTTCTTC. The rearrangement uses TRBV18 and TRBJ2-1; 15 nucleotides align to TRBD2. This CDR3 has 15 amino acids. The V and J ends lost 4 bases and 8 bases, in that order; junction bases with no gene match: 3. Per the germline V gene, CDR1 is KGHSH and CDR2 is LQKENI.

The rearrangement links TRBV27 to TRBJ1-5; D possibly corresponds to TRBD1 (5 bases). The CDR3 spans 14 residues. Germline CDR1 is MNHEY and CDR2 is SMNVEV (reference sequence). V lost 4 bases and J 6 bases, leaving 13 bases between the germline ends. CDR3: CASSSGGPGQPQHF. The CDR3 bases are TGTGCCAGCAGTTCGGGGGGTCCCGGTCAGCCCCAGCATTTT.

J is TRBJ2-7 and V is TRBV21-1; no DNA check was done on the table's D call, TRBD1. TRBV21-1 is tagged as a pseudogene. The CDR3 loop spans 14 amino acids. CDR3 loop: CASSNGTGRSEQYF. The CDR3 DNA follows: TGTGCCAGCAGCAACGGGACAGGCCGGAGCGAGCAGTACTTC.

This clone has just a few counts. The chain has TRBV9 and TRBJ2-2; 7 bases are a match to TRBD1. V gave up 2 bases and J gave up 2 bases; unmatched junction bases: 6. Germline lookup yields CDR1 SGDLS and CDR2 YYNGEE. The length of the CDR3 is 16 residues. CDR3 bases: TGTGCCAGCAGCGTCCGTGGGGACAGAAACACCGGGGAGCTGTTTTTT. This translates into CASSVRGDRNTGELFF.

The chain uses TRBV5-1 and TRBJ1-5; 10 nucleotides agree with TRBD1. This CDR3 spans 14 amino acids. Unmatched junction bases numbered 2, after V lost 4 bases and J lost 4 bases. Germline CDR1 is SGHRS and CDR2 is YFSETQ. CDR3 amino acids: CASSEGQGNQPQHF. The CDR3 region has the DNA TGCGCCAGCAGCGAGGGACAGGGGAATCAGCCCCAGCATTTT.

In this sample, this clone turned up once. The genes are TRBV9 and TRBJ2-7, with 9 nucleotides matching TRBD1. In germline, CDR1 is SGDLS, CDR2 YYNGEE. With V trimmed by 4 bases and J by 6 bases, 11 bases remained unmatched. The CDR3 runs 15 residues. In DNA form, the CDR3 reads TGTGCCAGCAGCAAGACAGGGGGGGAGGAAGCCGAGCAGTACTTC. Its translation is CASSKTGGEEAEQYF. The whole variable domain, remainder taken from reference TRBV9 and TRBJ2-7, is DSGVTQTPKHLITATGQRVTLRCSPRSGDLSVYWYQQSLDQGLQFLIQYYNGEERAKGNILERFSAQQFPDLHSELNLSSLELGDSALYFCASSKTGGEEAEQYFGPGTRLTVT.

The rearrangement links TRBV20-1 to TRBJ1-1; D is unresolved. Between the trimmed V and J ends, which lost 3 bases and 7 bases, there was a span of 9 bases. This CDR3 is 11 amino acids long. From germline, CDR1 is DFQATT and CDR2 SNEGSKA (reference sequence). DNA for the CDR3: TGCAGTGCTAGTATGGAGGATGAAGCTTTCTTT. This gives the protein CSASMEDEAFF.

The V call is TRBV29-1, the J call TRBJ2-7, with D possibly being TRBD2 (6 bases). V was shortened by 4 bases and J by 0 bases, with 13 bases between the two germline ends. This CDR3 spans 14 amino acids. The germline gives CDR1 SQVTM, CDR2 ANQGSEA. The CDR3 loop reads CSVGGGDTSYEQYF. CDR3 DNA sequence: TGCAGCGTTGGGGGAGGCGATACCTCCTACGAGCAGTACTTC.

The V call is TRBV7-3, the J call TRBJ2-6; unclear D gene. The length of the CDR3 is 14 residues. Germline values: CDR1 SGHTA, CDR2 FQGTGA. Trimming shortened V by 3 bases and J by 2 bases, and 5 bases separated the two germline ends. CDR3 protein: CASSFTAGANVLTF. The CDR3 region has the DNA TGTGCCAGCAGCTTTACTGCTGGGGCCAACGTCCTGACTTTC.

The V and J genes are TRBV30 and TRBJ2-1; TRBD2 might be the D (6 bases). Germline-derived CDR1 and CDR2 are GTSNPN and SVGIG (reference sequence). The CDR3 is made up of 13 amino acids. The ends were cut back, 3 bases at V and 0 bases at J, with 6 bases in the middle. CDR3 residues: CAWSGGSYNEQFF. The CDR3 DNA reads TGTGCCTGGAGCGGGGGCTCCTACAATGAGCAGTTCTTC. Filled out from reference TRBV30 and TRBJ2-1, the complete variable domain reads SQTIHQWPATLVQPVGSPLSLECTVEGTSNPNLYWYRQAAGRGLQLLFYSVGIGQISSEVPQNLSASRPQDRQFILSSKKLLLSDSGFYLCAWSGGSYNEQFFGPGTRLTVL.

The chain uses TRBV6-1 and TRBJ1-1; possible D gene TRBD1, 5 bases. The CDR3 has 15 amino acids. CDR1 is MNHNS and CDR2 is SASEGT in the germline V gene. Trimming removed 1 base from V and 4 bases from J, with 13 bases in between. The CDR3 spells CASSEDGRTTTEAFF. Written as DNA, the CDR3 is TGTGCCAGCAGTGAAGATGGCAGGACAACCACTGAAGCTTTCTTT.

DNA for the CDR3: TGTGCCAGCAGCTTTCTTTCGACTAGCGGGAGTCCCGGGGAGCTGTTTTTT. Encoded protein: CASSFLSTSGSPGELFF. This chain links TRBV7-3 with TRBJ2-2, with 12 bases fitting TRBD2. The CDR3 contains 17 residues. J lost 6 bases, V lost 3 bases, and 8 bases had no gene match. Germline values: CDR1 SGHTA, CDR2 FQGTGA.

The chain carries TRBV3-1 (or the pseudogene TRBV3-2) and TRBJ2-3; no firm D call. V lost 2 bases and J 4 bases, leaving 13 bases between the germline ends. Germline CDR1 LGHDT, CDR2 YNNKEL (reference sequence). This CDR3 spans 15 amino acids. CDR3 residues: CASSQTPDWADTQYF. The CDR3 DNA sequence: TGTGCCAGCAGCCAAACCCCCGACTGGGCAGATACGCAGTATTTT.

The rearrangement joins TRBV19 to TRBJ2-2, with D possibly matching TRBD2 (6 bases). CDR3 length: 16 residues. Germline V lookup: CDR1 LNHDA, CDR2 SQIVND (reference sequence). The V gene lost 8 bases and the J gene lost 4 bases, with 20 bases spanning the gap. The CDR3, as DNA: TGTGCCAGTCTACCCCGAGGGGCCGGGGGCACCGGGGAGCTGTTTTTT. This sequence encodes CASLPRGAGGTGELFF. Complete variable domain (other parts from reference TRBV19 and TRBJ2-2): DGGITQSPKYLFRKEGQNVTLSCEQNLNHDAMYWYRQDPGQGLRLIYYSQIVNDFQKGDIAEGYSVSREKKESFPLTVTSAQKNPTAFYLCASLPRGAGGTGELFFGEGSRLTVL.

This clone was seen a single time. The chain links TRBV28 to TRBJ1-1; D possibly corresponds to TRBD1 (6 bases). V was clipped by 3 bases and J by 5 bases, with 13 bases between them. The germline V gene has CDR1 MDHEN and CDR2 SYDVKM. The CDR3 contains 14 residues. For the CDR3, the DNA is TGTGCCAGCAGTTTGACAGGAGCTGGGACTGAAGCTTTCTTT. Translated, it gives CASSLTGAGTEAFF.

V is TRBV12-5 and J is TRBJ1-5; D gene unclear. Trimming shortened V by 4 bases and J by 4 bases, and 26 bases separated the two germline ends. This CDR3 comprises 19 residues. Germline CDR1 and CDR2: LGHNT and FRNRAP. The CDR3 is CASGSSGLVGRQFNQPQHF. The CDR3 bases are TGTGCTAGTGGTTCCTCCGGCCTGGTGGGGAGACAATTTAATCAGCCCCAGCATTTT.

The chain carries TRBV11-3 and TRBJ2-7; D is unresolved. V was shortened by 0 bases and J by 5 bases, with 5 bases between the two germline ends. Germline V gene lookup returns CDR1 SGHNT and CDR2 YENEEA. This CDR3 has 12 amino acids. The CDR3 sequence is CASSLDSDEQYF. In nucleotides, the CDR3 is TGTGCCAGCAGCTTAGATTCAGACGAGCAGTACTTC.

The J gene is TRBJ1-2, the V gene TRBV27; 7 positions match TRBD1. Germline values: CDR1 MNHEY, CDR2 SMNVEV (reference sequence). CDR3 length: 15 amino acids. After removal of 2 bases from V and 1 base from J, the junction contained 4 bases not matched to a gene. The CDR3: CASSLVQGGNYGYTF. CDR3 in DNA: TGTGCCAGCAGTTTAGTGCAGGGGGGTAACTATGGCTACACCTTC.

The CDR3 sequence: CASSPLTKGGEKLFF. CDR3 nucleotide sequence: TGTGCCAGCAGCCCCCTGACCAAAGGAGGTGAAAAACTGTTTTTT. The chain carries TRBV28 and TRBJ1-4; D is uncertain. The CDR3 is made up of 15 amino acids. With 6 bases removed from V and 7 bases from J, the gap between germline ends came to 18 bases. The V gene's germline CDR1 is MDHEN and CDR2 SYDVKM.

CDR3 region: CASSQALGESYEQYF. CDR3 coding DNA: TGCGCCAGCAGCCAAGCCCTAGGGGAAAGCTACGAGCAGTACTTC. V and J are TRBV4-1 and TRBJ2-7; TRBD1 might be the D (5 bases). The CDR3 runs to 15 residues. Deletions cut 1 base from V and 3 bases from J, with 13 bases between. The germline gives CDR1 MGHRA, CDR2 YSYEKL.

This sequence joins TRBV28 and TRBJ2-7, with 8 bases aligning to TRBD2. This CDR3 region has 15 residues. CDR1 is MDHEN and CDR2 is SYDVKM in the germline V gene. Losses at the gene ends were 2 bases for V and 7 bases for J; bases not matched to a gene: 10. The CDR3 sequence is CASSLPRGAPREQYF. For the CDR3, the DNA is TGTGCCAGCAGTTTACCGCGGGGGGCCCCAAGAGAGCAGTACTTC.

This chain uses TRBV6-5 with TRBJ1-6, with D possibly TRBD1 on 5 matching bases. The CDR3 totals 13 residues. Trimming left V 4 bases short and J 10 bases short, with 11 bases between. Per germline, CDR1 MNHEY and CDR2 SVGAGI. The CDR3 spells CASSFQGNSPLHF. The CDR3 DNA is TGTGCCAGCAGTTTCCAGGGTAACTCACCCCTCCACTTT.